Shown below are 30 T cell receptor beta chains from a single sample sequenced in a study of OX40 agonist ivuxolimab in advanced cancers. Sequenced by immunoSEQ multiplex PCR; TCRdb stores in-frame clones only, minus some. Among tens of thousands of clones, over 75% were seen once, and the ten largest hold approximately 20%. Sequencing was performed on CD4+ or CD8+ T cells sorted from blood, taken in a trial of the OX40 agonist ivuxolimab. These receptors were obtained from an adult with an advanced solid tumor such as melanoma, head and neck, liver or kidney cancer.

The V and J genes are TRBV2 and TRBJ2-3; possible D gene TRBD2, 5 bases. Deletions cut 8 bases from V and 1 base from J, with 13 bases between. The CDR3 covers 14 residues. Germline V CDR1 and CDR2: SNHLY, FYNNEI. CDR3 coding DNA: TGTGCCAGCCTCTTCGTCGGGGGCACAGATACGCAGTATTTT. Amino acid sequence: CASLFVGGTDTQYF.

This chain connects TRBV11-1 to TRBJ2-1; D is unresolved. The CDR3 length is 13 residues. Trimming shortened V by 4 bases and J by 6 bases, and 10 bases separated the two germline ends. Germline loops: CDR1 SGHAT, CDR2 FQDESV (reference sequence). The CDR3 DNA reads as TGTGCCAGCAGCTCCGGGCCTCTCAATGAGCAGTTCTTC. It translates to CASSSGPLNEQFF.

The genes are TRBV2 and TRBJ2-3, with D tentatively TRBD2 (6 bases). Trimming removed 3 bases from V and 6 bases from J, with 19 bases in between. In germline, CDR1 is SNHLY, CDR2 FYNNEI. CDR3 length equals 16 residues. The CDR3 DNA reads TGTGCCAGCAGTGATTCGTCGGCTAGCGTCTCCGATACGCAGTATTTT. Its protein product is CASSDSSASVSDTQYF.

This clone was counted a single time. The V gene is TRBV5-6, the J gene TRBJ2-5; no clear D. The ends were cut back, 0 bases at V and 2 bases at J, with 5 bases in the middle. The CDR3 runs to 13 residues. The germline CDR1 and CDR2 sequences are SGHDT and YYEEEE. CDR3 residues: CASSLDLQETQYF. As DNA, the CDR3 is TGTGCCAGCAGCTTGGATCTACAAGAGACCCAGTACTTC.

The chain employs TRBV5-6 and TRBJ2-7; 8 nucleotides match TRBD1. The V segment lost 2 bases and the J segment 4 bases; nucleotides outside the gene matches: 14. There are 17 residues in the CDR3. Germline CDR1 SGHDT, CDR2 YYEEEE. CDR3 loop: CASSFTLQGRGLYEQYF. CDR3 in DNA: TGTGCCAGCAGCTTTACTTTGCAGGGCAGGGGGCTGTACGAGCAGTACTTC.

In this sample, this clone turned up once. V usage is TRBV19 and J usage is TRBJ1-5, with 7 positions matching TRBD1. Per the germline V gene, CDR1 is LNHDA and CDR2 is SQIVND (reference sequence). This CDR3 comprises 12 residues. Trimming cost V 8 bases and J 8 bases; bases outside gene matches: 6. This CDR3 is CASRQGGKPQHF. In nucleotides, the CDR3 is TGTGCCAGTCGACAGGGAGGCAAGCCCCAGCATTTT.

The gene calls are TRBV29-1 and TRBJ2-7; maybe TRBD1 (5 bases). Looked up from germline, CDR1 is SQVTM and CDR2 is ANQGSEA. Between the trimmed V and J ends, which lost 7 bases and 3 bases, there was a span of 16 bases. The CDR3 runs to 13 residues. This chain's CDR3 is CSALPSDSYEQYF. CDR3 nucleotides: TGCAGCGCTCTACCCAGTGACAGCTACGAGCAGTACTTC.

This clone was detected only a few times. CDR3 sequence: CASSLLRQGNQPQHF. The CDR3 DNA follows: TGTGCCAGCAGCCTACTGCGACAGGGCAATCAGCCCCAGCATTTT. The chain carries TRBV28 and TRBJ1-5; D is perhaps TRBD1 (6 bases). The CDR3 loop spans 15 amino acids. Germline V CDR1 and CDR2: MDHEN, SYDVKM. V was pared by 6 bases and J by 2 bases, with 14 bases between.

The V gene is TRBV5-6, the J gene TRBJ2-7; TRBD1 is a possible D gene (5 bases). The CDR3 totals 13 residues. V lost 0 bases and J lost 5, with 9 bases in between. Germline loops: CDR1 SGHDT, CDR2 YYEEEE. CDR3 loop: CASSLAAGNEQYF. Here the CDR3 DNA reads TGTGCCAGCAGCTTGGCCGCAGGGAACGAGCAGTACTTC.

The V gene is TRBV27, the J gene TRBJ2-3; TRBD2 matches at 10 bases. The length of the CDR3 is 15 residues. Losses at the gene ends were 0 bases for V and 4 bases for J; bases not matched to a gene: 1. Germline CDR1 reads MNHEY; CDR2 reads SMNVEV (reference sequence). DNA for the CDR3: TGTGCCAGCAGTTTATCTAGCGGGGGGCCAGATACGCAGTATTTT. Its protein is CASSLSSGGPDTQYF.

This clone has just one count. V and J are TRBV13 and TRBJ2-1; TRBD2 matches at 8 bases. The CDR3 length is 17 residues. Per germline, CDR1 PRHDT and CDR2 FYEKMQ (reference sequence). Trimming cost V 3 bases and J 0 bases; bases outside gene matches: 7. The CDR3 DNA follows: TGTGCCAGCAGCTTTAGGGAGCGGGAGCGCTCCTACAATGAGCAGTTCTTC. Its protein product is CASSFRERERSYNEQFF. Based on the CDR3 plus reference TRBV13 and TRBJ2-1, the full variable domain is AAGVIQSPRHLIKEKRETATLKCYPIPRHDTVYWYQQGPGQDPQFLISFYEKMQSDKGSIPDRFSAQQFSDYHSELNMSSLELGDSALYFCASSFRERERSYNEQFFGPGTRLTVL.

This clone counts as medium-sized (0.01 to 0.1%). V is TRBV6-1 and J is TRBJ1-6; D is unclear. Germline-derived CDR1 and CDR2 are MNHNS and SASEGT. The CDR3 loop spans 16 amino acids. Trimming pared 0 bases from V and 0 bases from J, leaving 6 bases between. CDR3 DNA sequence: TGTGCCAGCAGTGAAGCGTTCAGCTCCTATAATTCACCCCTCCACTTT. This codes for CASSEAFSSYNSPLHF.

This clone was counted a few times. Other DNA sequences from this sample encode an identical CDR3 as well. The rearrangement links TRBV9 to TRBJ2-7; weak D call: TRBD2 (7 bases). V was pared by 0 bases and J by 6 bases, with 13 bases between. Germline-derived CDR1 and CDR2 are SGDLS and YYNGEE. The CDR3 contains 14 residues. This CDR3 is CASSVDPGEGEQYF. The CDR3 DNA reads as TGTGCCAGCAGCGTAGACCCAGGGGAGGGCGAGCAGTACTTC.

The chain couples TRBV5-6 to TRBJ2-6; D is ambiguous. CDR1 and CDR2 from the germline V gene are SGHDT and YYEEEE. This CDR3 is 14 amino acids long. V lost 3 bases to trimming and J lost 2 bases, with 6 bases between them. CDR3 region: CASSWGTGANVLTF. CDR3 sequence (DNA): TGTGCCAGCAGCTGGGGAACTGGGGCCAACGTCCTGACTTTC.

The chain combines TRBV19 with TRBJ1-1; tentatively, D is TRBD1 (5 bases). The V gene lost 5 bases and the J gene lost 0 bases, with 10 bases spanning the gap. The CDR3 has 14 amino acids. Germline assignment: CDR1 LNHDA and CDR2 SQIVND (reference sequence). CDR3 region: CASSPGTLNTEAFF. The DNA for the CDR3 is TGTGCCAGTAGTCCCGGGACCTTGAACACTGAAGCTTTCTTT.

The CDR3 is CASSVGYEQYF. DNA of the CDR3: TGTGCCAGCAGTGTGGGTTACGAGCAGTACTTC. This chain links TRBV6-1 with TRBJ2-7; D not resolved. V lost 4 bases and J lost 4, with 5 bases in between. Germline CDR1 MNHNS, CDR2 SASEGT. This CDR3 comprises 11 residues.

This clone turned up a few times. V is TRBV13 and J is TRBJ2-1; 7 nucleotides match TRBD1. The CDR3 consists of 15 residues. V was pared by 7 bases and J by 5 bases, with 11 bases of the junction left unmatched. Germline CDR1 is PRHDT and CDR2 is FYEKMQ (reference sequence). In DNA form, the CDR3 reads TGTGCCAGCACGCAGGGGGTGGGGGATCACAATGAGCAGTTCTTC. It encodes CASTQGVGDHNEQFF.

This chain connects TRBV5-6 to TRBJ1-1; 7 nucleotides match TRBD1. With 5 bases clipped from V and 8 bases from J, the junction kept 9 bases outside the gene matches. The CDR3 spans 13 residues. The germline CDR1 and CDR2 sequences are SGHDT and YYEEEE. CDR3 sequence: CASRRQGVKEAFF. For the CDR3, the DNA is TGTGCCAGCAGACGACAGGGAGTGAAAGAAGCTTTCTTT.

This chain uses TRBV4-1 with TRBJ2-3; D not resolved. The CDR3 is 16 residues long. Germline V gives CDR1 MGHRA, CDR2 YSYEKL. The germline V and J ends were trimmed by 1 base and 2 bases, with 13 bases remaining between them. CDR3 nucleotides: TGCGCCAGCAGCCAAGGGCCACTCAGACCCACAGATACGCAGTATTTT. Amino acid sequence: CASSQGPLRPTDTQYF.

The CDR3 DNA follows: TGTGCCAGCAGCTTACAGGAATACTCCTACGAGCAGTACTTC. It specifies CASSLQEYSYEQYF. The chain has TRBV13 and TRBJ2-7; no firm D call. Between the trimmed V and J ends, which lost 2 bases and 0 bases, there was a span of 8 bases. Germline assignment: CDR1 PRHDT and CDR2 FYEKMQ (reference sequence). This CDR3 spans 14 amino acids.

The chain uses TRBV7-3 and TRBJ1-6, with a tentative D call TRBD1 (5 bases). Germline V gene lookup returns CDR1 SGHTA and CDR2 FQGTGA. The ends were cut back, 2 bases at V and 6 bases at J, with 23 bases in the middle. The CDR3 has 19 residues. The CDR3 is CASSLEAQDFSSPNSPLHF. The CDR3 region has the DNA TGTGCCAGCAGCTTAGAGGCACAGGACTTCTCATCCCCTAATTCACCCCTCCACTTT.

The chain has TRBV29-1 and TRBJ1-2, with 7 bases identical to TRBD1. Unmatched junction bases numbered 6, after V lost 1 base and J lost 4 bases. CDR1 and CDR2 (germline): SQVTM, ANQGSEA. This CDR3 has 14 residues. The CDR3 DNA is TGCAGCGTTGAAGGAGGGGGCGCAGGCTATGGCTACACCTTC. It yields the protein CSVEGGGAGYGYTF.

This rearrangement joins TRBV7-9 to TRBJ2-1, with D possibly matching TRBD1 (6 bases). The V end lost 2 bases, the J end lost 5 bases, and 16 bases lay between the germline ends. Germline V gene sequence: CDR1 SEHNR, CDR2 FQNEAQ (reference sequence). The CDR3 runs 16 residues. CDR3: CASSLRKRGIHNEQFF. Here the CDR3 DNA reads TGTGCCAGCAGCTTAAGGAAAAGGGGGATCCACAATGAGCAGTTCTTC.

The chain links TRBV7-9 to TRBJ2-1; 8 positions match TRBD2. The CDR3 extends over 16 amino acids. V was pared by 5 bases and J by 9 bases, with 15 bases of the junction left unmatched. Germline CDR1 SEHNR, CDR2 FQNEAQ (reference sequence). The CDR3 DNA sequence: TGTGCCAGCAGCCCGGAGGCGAGCGGGGGCAGGGGTGAGCAGTTCTTC. As protein: CASSPEASGGRGEQFF.

J is TRBJ1-1 and V is TRBV7-6; D is possibly TRBD1 (5 bases). Per the germline V gene, CDR1 is SGHVS and CDR2 is FNYEAQ. V was cut by 5 bases and J by 8 bases, with 12 bases left in between. CDR3 length: 12 amino acids. The CDR3 DNA reads TGTGCCAGCAGCCCGATCCGGGGGGAAGCTTTCTTT. This encodes CASSPIRGEAFF.

This rearrangement joins TRBV4-2 to TRBJ2-1; D gene unclear. The CDR3 is 13 residues long. Per germline, CDR1 LGHNA and CDR2 YNFKEQ. V was clipped by 1 base and J by 6 bases, with 7 bases between them. The CDR3 DNA sequence: TGTGCCAGCAGCCAAGTTACCTTCAATGAGCAGTTCTTC. Its protein product is CASSQVTFNEQFF.

The CDR3 spells CASGGFGSTEAFF. Here the CDR3 DNA reads TGTGCCAGTGGGGGTTTCGGGAGCACTGAAGCTTTCTTT. The chain combines TRBV27 with TRBJ1-1; perhaps TRBD1 as D (5 bases). Per the germline V gene, CDR1 is MNHEY and CDR2 is SMNVEV (reference sequence). The CDR3 consists of 13 residues. The V end lost 9 bases, the J end lost 4 bases, and 15 bases lay between the germline ends.

The chain employs TRBV5-4 and TRBJ1-2; 7 bases line up with TRBD1. The length of the CDR3 is 14 residues. With 1 base clipped from V and 3 bases from J, the junction kept 3 bases outside the gene matches. Per germline, CDR1 SGHNT and CDR2 YYREEE (reference sequence). The CDR3 sequence: CASSLKGGDYGYTF. CDR3 sequence (DNA): TGTGCCAGCAGCTTGAAAGGGGGCGACTATGGCTACACCTTC. Using reference TRBV5-4 and TRBJ1-2 for the parts outside the CDR3, the full variable domain is ETGVTQSPTHLIKTRGQQVTLRCSSQSGHNTVSWYQQALGQGPQFIFQYYREEENGRGNFPPRFSGLQFPNYSSELNVNALELDDSALYLCASSLKGGDYGYTFGSGTRLTVV.

This chain links TRBV27 with TRBJ2-5, with a possible D match to TRBD1 (5 bases). The CDR3 runs to 14 residues. The germline CDR1 and CDR2 sequences are MNHEY and SMNVEV (reference sequence). V was trimmed by 6 bases and J by 5 bases, leaving 16 bases between them. CDR3 coding DNA: TGTGCCAGCAGAAGGGGTGGTTCCGGGGAGACCCAGTACTTC. This translates into CASRRGGSGETQYF.

This chain connects TRBV7-9 to TRBJ1-1; D call uncertain. CDR3 length equals 17 residues. CDR1 is SEHNR, CDR2 FQNEAQ, per germline (reference sequence). V dropped 3 bases and J dropped 1 base, with 18 bases sitting between them. The CDR3 coding sequence is TGTGCCAGCAGCTTGGAGGGTTTCTGGTCAGAGAACACTGAAGCTTTCTTT. This sequence encodes CASSLEGFWSENTEAFF.